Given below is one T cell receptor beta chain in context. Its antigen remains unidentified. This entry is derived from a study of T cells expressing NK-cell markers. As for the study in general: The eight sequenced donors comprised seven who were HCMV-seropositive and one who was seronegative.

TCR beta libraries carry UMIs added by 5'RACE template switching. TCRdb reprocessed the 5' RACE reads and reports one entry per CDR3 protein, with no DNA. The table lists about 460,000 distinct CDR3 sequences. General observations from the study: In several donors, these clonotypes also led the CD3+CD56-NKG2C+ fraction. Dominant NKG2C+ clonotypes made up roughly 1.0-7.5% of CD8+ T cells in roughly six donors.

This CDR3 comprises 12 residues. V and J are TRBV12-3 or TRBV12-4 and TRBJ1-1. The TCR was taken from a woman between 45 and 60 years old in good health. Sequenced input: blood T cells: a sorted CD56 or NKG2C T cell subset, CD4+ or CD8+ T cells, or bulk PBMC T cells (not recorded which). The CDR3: CASTLLRSEAFF.